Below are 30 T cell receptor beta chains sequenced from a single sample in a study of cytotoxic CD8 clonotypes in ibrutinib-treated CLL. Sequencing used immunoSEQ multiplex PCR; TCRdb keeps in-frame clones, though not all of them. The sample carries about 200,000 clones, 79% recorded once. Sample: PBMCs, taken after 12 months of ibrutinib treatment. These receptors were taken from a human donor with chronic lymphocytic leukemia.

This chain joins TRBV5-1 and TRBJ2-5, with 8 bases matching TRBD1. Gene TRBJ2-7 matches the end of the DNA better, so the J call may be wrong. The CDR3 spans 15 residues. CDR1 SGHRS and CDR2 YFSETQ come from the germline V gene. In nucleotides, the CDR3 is TGCGCCAGCAGCTTGGGCGGGACAGGAACCTACGAGCAGTACTTC. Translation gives CASSLGGTGTYEQYF.

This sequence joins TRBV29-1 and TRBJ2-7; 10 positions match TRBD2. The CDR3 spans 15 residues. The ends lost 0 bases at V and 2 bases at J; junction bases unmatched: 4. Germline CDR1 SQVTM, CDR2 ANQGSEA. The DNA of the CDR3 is TGCAGCGTTGAAGATGGCAGCGGGGGGGCCTACGAGCAGTACTTC. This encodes CSVEDGSGGAYEQYF.

The CDR3 reads CASSDGTGTPSYSYEQYF. The CDR3 nucleotides are TGTGCCAGCAGTGACGGCACAGGGACCCCAAGCTATTCCTACGAGCAGTACTTC. The gene calls are TRBV2 and TRBJ2-7, with D maybe TRBD1 (6 bases). The V gene's germline CDR1 is SNHLY and CDR2 FYNNEI. V lost 3 bases and J lost 1, with 22 bases in between. This CDR3 spans 18 amino acids. Variable domain in full (rest from reference TRBV2 and TRBJ2-7): EPEVTQTPSHQVTQMGQEVILRCVPISNHLYFYWYRQILGQKVEFLVSFYNNEISEKSEIFDDQFSVERPDGSNFTLKIRSTKLEDSAMYFCASSDGTGTPSYSYEQYFGPGTRLTVT.

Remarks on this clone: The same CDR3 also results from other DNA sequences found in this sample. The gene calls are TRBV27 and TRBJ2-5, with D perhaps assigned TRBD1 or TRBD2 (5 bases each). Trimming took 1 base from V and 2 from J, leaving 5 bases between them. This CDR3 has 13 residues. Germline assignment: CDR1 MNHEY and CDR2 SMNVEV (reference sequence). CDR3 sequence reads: CASSLWGQETQYF. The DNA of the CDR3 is TGTGCCAGCAGTTTATGGGGGCAAGAGACCCAGTACTTC.

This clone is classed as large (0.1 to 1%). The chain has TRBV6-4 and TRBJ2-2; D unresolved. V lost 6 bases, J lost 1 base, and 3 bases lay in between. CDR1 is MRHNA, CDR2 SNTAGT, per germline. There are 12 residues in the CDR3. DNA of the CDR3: TGTGCCAGCAGACGGAACACCGGGGAGCTGTTTTTT. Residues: CASRRNTGELFF.

The CDR3 reads CASSQAADEKLFF. The CDR3, as DNA: TGTGCCAGCAGCCAAGCGGCAGATGAAAAACTGTTTTTT. This chain uses TRBV4-2 with TRBJ1-4, with no clear D. V was clipped by 1 base and J by 6 bases, with 6 bases between them. This CDR3 has 13 residues. Per the germline V gene, CDR1 is LGHNA and CDR2 is YNFKEQ.

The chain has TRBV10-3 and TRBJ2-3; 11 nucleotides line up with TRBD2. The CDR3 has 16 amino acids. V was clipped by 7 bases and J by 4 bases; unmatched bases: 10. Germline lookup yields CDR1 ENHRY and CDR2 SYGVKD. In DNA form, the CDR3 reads TGTGCCATCATCTTTACTAGCGGGGGATCACCAGATACGCAGTATTTT. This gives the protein CAIIFTSGGSPDTQYF.

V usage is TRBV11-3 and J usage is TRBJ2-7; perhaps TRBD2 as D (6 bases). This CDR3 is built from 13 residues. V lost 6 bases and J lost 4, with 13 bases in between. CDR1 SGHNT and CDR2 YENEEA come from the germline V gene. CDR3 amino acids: CASSGRGGYEQYF. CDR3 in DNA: TGTGCCAGCAGTGGTAGGGGAGGATACGAGCAGTACTTC.

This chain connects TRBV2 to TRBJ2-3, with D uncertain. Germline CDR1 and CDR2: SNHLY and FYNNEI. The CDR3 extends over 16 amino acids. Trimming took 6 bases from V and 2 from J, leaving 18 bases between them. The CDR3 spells CASSSGLPLPTDTQYF. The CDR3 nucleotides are TGTGCCAGCAGCTCCGGGCTCCCCCTGCCCACAGATACGCAGTATTTT. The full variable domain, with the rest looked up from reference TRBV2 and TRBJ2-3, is EPEVTQTPSHQVTQMGQEVILRCVPISNHLYFYWYRQILGQKVEFLVSFYNNEISEKSEIFDDQFSVERPDGSNFTLKIRSTKLEDSAMYFCASSSGLPLPTDTQYFGPGTRLTVL.

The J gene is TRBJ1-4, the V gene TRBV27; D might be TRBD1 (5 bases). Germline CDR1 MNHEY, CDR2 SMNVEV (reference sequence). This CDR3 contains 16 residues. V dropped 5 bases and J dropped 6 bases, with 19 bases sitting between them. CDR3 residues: CASSPLPGRVDEKLFF. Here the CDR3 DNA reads TGTGCCAGCAGTCCCCTCCCGGGCAGGGTTGATGAAAAACTGTTTTTT.

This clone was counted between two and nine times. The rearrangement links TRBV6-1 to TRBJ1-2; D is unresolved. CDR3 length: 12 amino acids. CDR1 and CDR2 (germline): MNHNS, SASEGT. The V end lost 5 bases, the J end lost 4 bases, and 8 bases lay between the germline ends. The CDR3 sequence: CASSLDGYGYTF. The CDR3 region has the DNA TGTGCCAGCAGTTTGGACGGCTATGGCTACACCTTC.

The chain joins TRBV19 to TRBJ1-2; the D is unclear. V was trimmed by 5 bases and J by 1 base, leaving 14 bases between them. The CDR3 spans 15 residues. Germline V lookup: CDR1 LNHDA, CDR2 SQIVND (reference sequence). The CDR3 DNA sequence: TGTGCCAGTAGTCCAGCCAGCTTGAATAACTATGGCTACACCTTC. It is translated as CASSPASLNNYGYTF. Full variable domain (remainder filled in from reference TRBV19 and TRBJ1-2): DGGITQSPKYLFRKEGQNVTLSCEQNLNHDAMYWYRQDPGQGLRLIYYSQIVNDFQKGDIAEGYSVSREKKESFPLTVTSAQKNPTAFYLCASSPASLNNYGYTFGSGTRLTVV.

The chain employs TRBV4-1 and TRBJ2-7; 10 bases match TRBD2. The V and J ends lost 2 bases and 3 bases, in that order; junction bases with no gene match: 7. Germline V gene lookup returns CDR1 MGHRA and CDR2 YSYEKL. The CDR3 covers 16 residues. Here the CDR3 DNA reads TGCGCCAGCAGCCAATTCTCAGGACTAGCGGACTACGAGCAGTACTTC. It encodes CASSQFSGLADYEQYF.

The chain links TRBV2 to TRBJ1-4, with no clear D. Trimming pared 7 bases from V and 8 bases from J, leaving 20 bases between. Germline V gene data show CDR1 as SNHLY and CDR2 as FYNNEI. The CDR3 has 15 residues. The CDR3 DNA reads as TGTGCCAGCAACCTACAAGCTCTATCCTTGGAAAAACTGTTTTTT. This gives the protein CASNLQALSLEKLFF.

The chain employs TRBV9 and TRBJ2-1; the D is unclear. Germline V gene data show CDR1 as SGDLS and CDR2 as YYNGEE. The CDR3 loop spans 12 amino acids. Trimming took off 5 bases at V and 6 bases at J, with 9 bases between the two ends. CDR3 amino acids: CASSIGLNEQFF. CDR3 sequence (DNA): TGTGCCAGCAGTATCGGGCTCAATGAGCAGTTCTTC. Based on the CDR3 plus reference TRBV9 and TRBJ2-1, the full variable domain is DSGVTQTPKHLITATGQRVTLRCSPRSGDLSVYWYQQSLDQGLQFLIQYYNGEERAKGNILERFSAQQFPDLHSELNLSSLELGDSALYFCASSIGLNEQFFGPGTRLTVL.

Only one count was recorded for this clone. CDR3 sequence: CASSWSLQGNTIYF. CDR3 in DNA: TGTGCCAGCAGCTGGTCTTTGCAAGGAAACACCATATATTTT. The J gene is TRBJ1-3, the V gene TRBV7-2, with D unresolved. V lost 4 bases to trimming and J lost 4 bases, with 11 bases between them. This CDR3 is built from 14 residues. Germline V gene sequence: CDR1 SGHTA, CDR2 FQGNSA.

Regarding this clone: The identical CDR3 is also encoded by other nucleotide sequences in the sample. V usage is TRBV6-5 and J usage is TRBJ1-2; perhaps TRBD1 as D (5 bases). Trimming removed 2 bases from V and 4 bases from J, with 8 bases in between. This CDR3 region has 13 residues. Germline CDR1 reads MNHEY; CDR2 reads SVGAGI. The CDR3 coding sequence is TGTGCCAGCAGTTACGACAGCTCCTATGGCTACACCTTC. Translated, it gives CASSYDSSYGYTF.

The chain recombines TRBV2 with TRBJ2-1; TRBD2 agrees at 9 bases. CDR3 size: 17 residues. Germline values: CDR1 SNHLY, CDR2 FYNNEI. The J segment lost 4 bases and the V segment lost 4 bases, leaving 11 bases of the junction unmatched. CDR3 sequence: CASSGTSVGVGYNEQFF. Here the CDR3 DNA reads TGTGCCAGCAGTGGGACTAGCGTAGGGGTCGGTTACAATGAGCAGTTCTTC. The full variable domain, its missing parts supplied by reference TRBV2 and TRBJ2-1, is EPEVTQTPSHQVTQMGQEVILRCVPISNHLYFYWYRQILGQKVEFLVSFYNNEISEKSEIFDDQFSVERPDGSNFTLKIRSTKLEDSAMYFCASSGTSVGVGYNEQFFGPGTRLTVL.

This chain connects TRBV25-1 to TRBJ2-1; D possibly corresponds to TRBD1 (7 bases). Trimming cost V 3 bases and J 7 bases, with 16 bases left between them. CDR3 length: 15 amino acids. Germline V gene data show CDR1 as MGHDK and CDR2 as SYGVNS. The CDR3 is CASSEAGRGENEQFF. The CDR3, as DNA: TGTGCCAGCAGTGAGGCGGGCAGGGGGGAGAATGAGCAGTTCTTC. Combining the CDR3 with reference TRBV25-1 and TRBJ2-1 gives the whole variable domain EADIYQTPRYLVIGTGKKITLECSQTMGHDKMYWYQQDPGMELHLIHYSYGVNSTEKGDLSSESTVSRIRTEHFPLTLESARPSHTSQYLCASSEAGRGENEQFFGPGTRLTVL.

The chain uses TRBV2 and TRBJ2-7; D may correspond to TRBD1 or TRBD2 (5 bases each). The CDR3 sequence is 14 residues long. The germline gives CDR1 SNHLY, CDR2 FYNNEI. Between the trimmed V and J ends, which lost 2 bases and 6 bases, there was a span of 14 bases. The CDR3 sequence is CASSESYRDGEQYF. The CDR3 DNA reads TGTGCCAGCAGTGAATCATACCGGGACGGCGAGCAGTACTTC.

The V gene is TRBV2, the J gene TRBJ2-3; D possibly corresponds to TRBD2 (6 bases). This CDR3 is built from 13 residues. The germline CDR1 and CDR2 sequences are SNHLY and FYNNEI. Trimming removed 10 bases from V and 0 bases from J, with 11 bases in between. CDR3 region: CATSSGSTDTQYF. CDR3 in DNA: TGTGCCACCTCGAGCGGGAGCACAGATACGCAGTATTTT.

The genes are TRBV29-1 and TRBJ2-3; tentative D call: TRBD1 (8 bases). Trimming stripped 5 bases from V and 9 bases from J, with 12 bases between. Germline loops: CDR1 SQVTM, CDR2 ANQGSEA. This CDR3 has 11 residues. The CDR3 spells CSVTGGGTQYF. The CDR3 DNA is TGCAGCGTTACAGGGGGAGGGACGCAGTATTTT.

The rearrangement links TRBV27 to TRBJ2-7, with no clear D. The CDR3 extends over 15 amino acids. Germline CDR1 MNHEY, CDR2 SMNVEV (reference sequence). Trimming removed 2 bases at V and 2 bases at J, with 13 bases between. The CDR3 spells CASSLNPPSAYEQYF. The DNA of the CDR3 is TGTGCCAGCAGTTTAAACCCCCCCTCGGCCTACGAGCAGTACTTC.

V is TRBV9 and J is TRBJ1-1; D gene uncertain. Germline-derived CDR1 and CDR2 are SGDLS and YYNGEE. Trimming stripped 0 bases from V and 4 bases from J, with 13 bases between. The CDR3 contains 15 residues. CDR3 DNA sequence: TGTGCCAGCAGCGTAGGGATAGGGTATGGCACTGAAGCTTTCTTT. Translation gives CASSVGIGYGTEAFF.

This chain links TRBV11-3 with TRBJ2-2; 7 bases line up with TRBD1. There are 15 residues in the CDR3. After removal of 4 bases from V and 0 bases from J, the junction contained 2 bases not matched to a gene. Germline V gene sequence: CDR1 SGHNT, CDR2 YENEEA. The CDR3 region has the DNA TGTGCCAGCAGCTCGGGACAGACGAACACCGGGGAGCTGTTTTTT. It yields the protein CASSSGQTNTGELFF.

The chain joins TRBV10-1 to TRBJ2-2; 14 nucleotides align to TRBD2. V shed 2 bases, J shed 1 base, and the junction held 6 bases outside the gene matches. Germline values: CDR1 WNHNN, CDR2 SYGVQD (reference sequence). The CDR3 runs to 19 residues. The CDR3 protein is CASSERGLAGVRNTGELFF. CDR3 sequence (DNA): TGCGCCAGCAGTGAGCGGGGACTAGCGGGAGTCAGGAACACCGGGGAGCTGTTTTTT.

CDR3 sequence (DNA): TGTGCCAGCAGCCGAGGGGCAGACCATATAAGATACGAGCAGTACTTC. Translation gives CASSRGADHIRYEQYF. The chain links TRBV7-6 to TRBJ2-7; D assignment may be TRBD1 or TRBD2 (5 bases each). The CDR3 contains 16 residues. V was cut by 5 bases and J by 4 bases, with 21 bases left in between. Germline CDR1 reads SGHVS; CDR2 reads FNYEAQ.

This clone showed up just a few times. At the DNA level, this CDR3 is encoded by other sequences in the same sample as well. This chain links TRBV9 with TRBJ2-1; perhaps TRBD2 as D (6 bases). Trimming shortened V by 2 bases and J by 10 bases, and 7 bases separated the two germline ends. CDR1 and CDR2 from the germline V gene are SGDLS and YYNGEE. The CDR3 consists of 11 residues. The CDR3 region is CASSVSGEQFF. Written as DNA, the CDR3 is TGTGCCAGCAGCGTTAGCGGAGAGCAGTTCTTC.

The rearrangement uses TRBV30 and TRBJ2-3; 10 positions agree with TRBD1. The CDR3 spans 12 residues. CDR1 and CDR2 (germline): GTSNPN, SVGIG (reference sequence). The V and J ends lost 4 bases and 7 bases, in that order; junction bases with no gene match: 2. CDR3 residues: CAWKTGGNTQYF. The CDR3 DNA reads TGTGCCTGGAAGACAGGGGGCAATACGCAGTATTTT.

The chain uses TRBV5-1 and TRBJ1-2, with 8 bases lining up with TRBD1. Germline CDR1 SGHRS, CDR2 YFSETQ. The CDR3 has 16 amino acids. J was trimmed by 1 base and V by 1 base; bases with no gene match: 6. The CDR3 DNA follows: TGCGCCAGCAGCTTGCAGGGGGCCGGCTTTAACTATGGCTACACCTTC. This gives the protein CASSLQGAGFNYGYTF.